This TCR beta chain was obtained from a study of T-cell reconstitution after alpha-beta-depleted transplantation in children. There are a few counts of this clonotype. Trimming took off 5 bases at V and 2 bases at J, with 19 bases between the two ends. CDR1 and CDR2 (germline): SGHVS, FQNEAQ. The CDR3 loop spans 17 amino acids. A TCRbeta library incorporating unique molecular identifiers was prepared. One entry per CDR3 protein results from TCRdb running MiXCR on the PCR reads. The repertoire holds around 340,000 distinct CDR3 sequences, with 13% as singletons. This chain connects TRBV7-8 to TRBJ2-1; TRBD2 is a possible D gene (5 bases). The origin of this receptor is a human donor who donated a stem cell graft to a child with Fanconi anemia. This specimen was PBMCs, taken from the stem cell graft. The CDR3 coding sequence is TGTGCCAGCAGCCCTCCTTTCCGGGAAGCGCCCTACAATGAGCAGTTCTTC. Amino acids: CASSPPFREAPYNEQFF.